The sequence of this T cell receptor beta chain was determined in a study of blood T cell repertoires in COVID-19. Germline CDR1 SGHAT, CDR2 FQNNGV. V was shortened by 5 bases and J by 0 bases, with 14 bases between the two germline ends. There are 16 residues in the CDR3. Sequencing was performed with immunoSEQ multiplex PCR; in TCRdb, only in-frame clones are kept and a portion is missing. Of over 250,000 clones listed, roughly 88% are singletons. V and J are TRBV11-2 and TRBJ1-3, with a weak D call TRBD1 (5 bases). This clonotype was sampled from a woman aged 70-85 years with acute or convalescent COVID-19. Input material: peripheral blood. CDR3: CASSPGGKGSGNTIYF. The CDR3 nucleotides read TGTGCCAGCAGCCCGGGGGGGAAAGGCTCTGGAAACACCATATATTTT.